The 26 T cell receptor beta chains in this list originate from one sample, sequenced in a study of OX40 agonist ivuxolimab in advanced cancers. The library was generated by the immunoSEQ multiplex PCR assay. In its TCRdb copy, this immuneACCESS table keeps in-frame sequences only and misses some clones. Where compared with another copy, unresolved V genes explain less than half of these, and the others have no known cause. The sample table lists about 84,000 clones, 94% of them with a count of one. Roughly 11% of the sample comes from the top ten. The sequences come from CD4+ or CD8+ T cells sorted from blood, collected in a trial of the OX40 agonist ivuxolimab. The receptors come from an adult with an advanced solid tumor such as melanoma, head and neck, liver or kidney cancer.

The rearrangement joins TRBV5-1 to TRBJ1-4; TRBD1 matches at 7 bases. V trimming: 7 bases; J trimming: 0 bases; junction bases outside the gene matches: 6. This CDR3 has 15 amino acids. Per germline, CDR1 SGHRS and CDR2 YFSETQ. CDR3 nucleotides: TGCGCCAGCCAGACAGGGCTTGCAACTAATGAAAAACTGTTTTTT. Amino acid sequence: CASQTGLATNEKLFF.

The rearrangement links TRBV6-4 to TRBJ2-2; D is possibly TRBD1 or TRBD2 (5 bases each). Germline CDR1 MRHNA, CDR2 SNTAGT. V was pared by 6 bases and J by 3 bases, with 11 bases between. The CDR3 spans 14 residues. In nucleotides, the CDR3 is TGTGCCAGCAGGCCGGGACCTTACACCGGGGAGCTGTTTTTT. The encoded protein is CASRPGPYTGELFF.

CDR3: CASEGLAADTQYF. CDR3 nucleotides: TGTGCCAGCGAGGGACTAGCTGCAGATACGCAGTATTTT. The gene calls are TRBV2 and TRBJ2-3; 9 bases are shared with TRBD2. The CDR3 is 13 amino acids. Germline loops: CDR1 SNHLY, CDR2 FYNNEI. The J segment lost 4 bases and the V segment lost 8 bases, leaving 4 bases of the junction unmatched.

This chain joins TRBV6-1 and TRBJ1-5; D may be TRBD1 (5 bases). The CDR3 is 16 residues long. Germline V gives CDR1 MNHNS, CDR2 SASEGT. The V and J ends lost 3 bases and 3 bases respectively, with 15 bases between them. The CDR3 spells CASSDWTTWDNQPQHF. The DNA of the CDR3 is TGTGCCAGCAGTGATTGGACAACCTGGGACAATCAGCCCCAGCATTTT.

V usage is TRBV27 and J usage is TRBJ2-3; 7 bases are a match to TRBD1. Germline loops: CDR1 MNHEY, CDR2 SMNVEV (reference sequence). CDR3 length: 15 amino acids. Trimming removed 4 bases from V and 0 bases from J; junction bases left unmatched: 4. This CDR3 reads CASSSGQASTDTQYF. The CDR3 region has the DNA TGTGCCAGCAGTTCTGGACAGGCTAGCACAGATACGCAGTATTTT.

The CDR3 DNA sequence: TGTGCCAGCAGCTCGAGCGGGAGGGCCGAAGAGACCCAGTACTTC. Protein sequence: CASSSSGRAEETQYF. The chain is built from TRBV7-9 and TRBJ2-5, with 10 bases matching TRBD2. The CDR3 has 15 residues. V shed 4 bases and J 3 bases; nucleotides not matched to a gene: 5. Germline-derived CDR1 and CDR2 are SEHNR and FQNEAQ (reference sequence).

The chain links TRBV7-8 to TRBJ2-3; D is uncertain. This CDR3 comprises 15 residues. The V gene's germline CDR1 is SGHVS and CDR2 FQNEAQ. The V and J ends lost 5 bases and 3 bases respectively, with 15 bases between them. The CDR3 DNA reads as TGTGCCAGCAGCCACATGGGTGCCCCGACAGATACGCAGTATTTT. Translation gives CASSHMGAPTDTQYF.

The chain recombines TRBV10-3 with TRBJ2-7, with D possibly matching TRBD1 (6 bases). Deletions cut 3 bases from V and 6 bases from J, with 15 bases between. Per germline, CDR1 ENHRY and CDR2 SYGVKD. The CDR3 loop spans 14 amino acids. CDR3 loop: CAISEPHREPEQYF. CDR3 coding DNA: TGTGCCATCAGTGAACCCCACAGGGAACCCGAGCAGTACTTC.

The J gene is TRBJ2-7, the V gene TRBV11-2, with TRBD1 as a possible D gene (6 bases). The CDR3 loop spans 14 amino acids. Germline V lookup: CDR1 SGHAT, CDR2 FQNNGV. Trimming took 5 bases from V and 7 from J, leaving 18 bases between them. The CDR3 region has the DNA TGTGCCAGCAGCCCAGCAGGGGCGCAGCGAGAGCAGTACTTC. This codes for CASSPAGAQREQYF.

This sequence joins TRBV13 and TRBJ2-1; 15 nucleotides agree with TRBD2. The V and J ends lost 5 bases and 6 bases, in that order; junction bases with no gene match: 8. This CDR3 comprises 17 residues. Germline assignment: CDR1 PRHDT and CDR2 FYEKMQ (reference sequence). CDR3 amino acids: CASSPYGLAGGVNEQFF. CDR3 sequence (DNA): TGTGCCAGCAGCCCCTACGGACTAGCGGGAGGGGTCAATGAGCAGTTCTTC. The variable domain in full, with the rest retrieved from reference TRBV13 and TRBJ2-1, is AAGVIQSPRHLIKEKRETATLKCYPIPRHDTVYWYQQGPGQDPQFLISFYEKMQSDKGSIPDRFSAQQFSDYHSELNMSSLELGDSALYFCASSPYGLAGGVNEQFFGPGTRLTVL.

V is TRBV7-2 and J is TRBJ2-3, with TRBD2 identical over 9 bases. The germline V gene has CDR1 SGHTA and CDR2 FQGNSA. This CDR3 region has 14 residues. The J segment lost 7 bases and the V segment lost 1 base, leaving 3 bases of the junction unmatched. The CDR3 coding sequence is TGTGCCAGCAGCTTAGTGACTAGCGGTAATACGCAGTATTTT. It specifies CASSLVTSGNTQYF. Supplemented by reference TRBV7-2 and TRBJ2-3, the full variable domain reads GAGVSQSPSNKVTEKGKDVELRCDPISGHTALYWYRQSLGQGLEFLIYFQGNSAPDKSGLPSDRFSAERTGGSVSTLTIQRTQQEDSAVYLCASSLVTSGNTQYFGPGTRLTVL.

The rearrangement uses TRBV6-5 and TRBJ2-7, with a weak D call TRBD2 (6 bases). The CDR3 extends over 15 amino acids. Per germline, CDR1 MNHEY and CDR2 SVGAGI. Deletions cut 6 bases from V and 2 bases from J, with 17 bases between. CDR3 bases: TGTGCCAGCAGGGAGGGGACTTACGGGGCCTACGAGCAGTACTTC. The encoded protein is CASREGTYGAYEQYF.

The chain joins TRBV13 to TRBJ2-7, with 8 nucleotides matching TRBD1. J gave up 6 bases and V 0 bases, and 13 bases lay outside the gene matches. The length of the CDR3 is 17 residues. Germline lookup yields CDR1 PRHDT and CDR2 FYEKMQ (reference sequence). The DNA of the CDR3 is TGTGCCAGCAGCTTAGGAGTGCTTAACGGAGGACAGGGCGAGCAGTACTTC. It encodes CASSLGVLNGGQGEQYF.

The chain links TRBV28 to TRBJ1-5; 10 nucleotides line up with TRBD1. CDR3 length equals 15 residues. CDR1 and CDR2 from the germline V gene are MDHEN and SYDVKM. Trimming removed 5 bases from V and 6 bases from J; junction bases left unmatched: 7. CDR3 sequence (DNA): TGTGCCAGCAGTCCCCTGGACAGGGGGGGTCAGCCCCAGCATTTT. It translates to CASSPLDRGGQPQHF.

The chain couples TRBV6-5 to TRBJ2-5; 10 bases match TRBD1. V was clipped by 6 bases and J by 6 bases; unmatched bases: 7. The germline gives CDR1 MNHEY, CDR2 SVGAGI. The CDR3 has 14 residues. CDR3 bases: TGTGCCAGCAGAAAGGACAGGGGGTCAAAGACCCAGTACTTC. Translation gives CASRKDRGSKTQYF.

CDR3 residues: CASSLRVEEQYF. Written as DNA, the CDR3 is TGTGCCAGCAGCTTAAGGGTGGAGGAGCAGTACTTC. The rearrangement links TRBV11-3 to TRBJ2-7; D uncertain. From germline, CDR1 is SGHNT and CDR2 YENEEA. This CDR3 has 12 residues. V was trimmed by 2 bases and J by 7 bases, leaving 9 bases between them. Using reference TRBV11-3 and TRBJ2-7 for the parts outside the CDR3, the full variable domain is EAGVVQSPRYKIIEKKQPVAFWCNPISGHNTLYWYLQNLGQGPELLIRYENEEAVDDSQLPKDRFSAERLKGVDSTLKIQPAELGDSAVYLCASSLRVEEQYFGPGTRLTVT.

The chain uses TRBV9 and TRBJ1-4, with 9 bases aligning to TRBD1. The CDR3 has 16 amino acids. Germline-derived CDR1 and CDR2 are SGDLS and YYNGEE. V was clipped by 1 base and J by 5 bases; unmatched bases: 6. The CDR3 reads CASSVSRDRVNEKLFF. CDR3 DNA sequence: TGTGCCAGCAGCGTAAGCCGGGACAGGGTGAATGAAAAACTGTTTTTT.

This chain links TRBV11-1 with TRBJ2-1; tentatively, D is TRBD1 (6 bases). Deletions cut 3 bases from V and 9 bases from J, with 9 bases between. This CDR3 is 12 amino acids long. Germline assignment: CDR1 SGHAT and CDR2 FQDESV (reference sequence). CDR3 nucleotides: TGTGCCAGCAGCTTGGGGACAATTGAGCAGTTCTTC. Protein sequence: CASSLGTIEQFF. Complete variable domain (other parts from reference TRBV11-1 and TRBJ2-1): EAEVAQSPRYKITEKSQAVAFWCDPISGHATLYWYRQILGQGPELLVQFQDESVVDDSQLPKDRFSAERLKGVDSTLKIQPAELGDSAMYLCASSLGTIEQFFGPGTRLTVL.

This rearrangement joins TRBV7-9 to TRBJ2-7; tentatively, D is TRBD1 (6 bases). Germline V CDR1 and CDR2: SEHNR, FQNEAQ (reference sequence). Between the trimmed V and J ends, which lost 5 bases and 3 bases, there was a span of 14 bases. This CDR3 spans 14 amino acids. In DNA form, the CDR3 reads TGTGCCAGCAGCCCCCCAGGACAGATCTACGAGCAGTACTTC. Translation: CASSPPGQIYEQYF.

This clone was picked up a small number of times. The rearrangement links TRBV27 to TRBJ1-1; 7 positions match TRBD1. This CDR3 contains 12 residues. Trimming at V came to 8 bases and at J to 5 bases, leaving 5 bases not matched to a gene. CDR1 and CDR2 (germline): MNHEY, SMNVEV (reference sequence). CDR3 sequence: CASWTGWTEAFF. The DNA for the CDR3 is TGTGCCAGCTGGACAGGATGGACTGAAGCTTTCTTT.

V usage is TRBV2 and J usage is TRBJ2-6; no clear D gene. V was trimmed by 6 bases and J by 8 bases, leaving 8 bases between them. This CDR3 is 12 amino acids long. CDR1 is SNHLY, CDR2 FYNNEI, per germline. The DNA of the CDR3 is TGTGCCAGCAGCCGGGCCTCCAACGTCCTGACTTTC. Amino acids: CASSRASNVLTF.

The count of this clone is one. This chain joins TRBV2 and TRBJ1-5, with 10 bases aligning to TRBD1. V lost 6 bases, J lost 2 bases, and 4 bases stayed unmatched. The CDR3 contains 15 residues. CDR1 is SNHLY and CDR2 is FYNNEI in the germline V gene. CDR3 amino acids: CASRWDRGGNQPQHF. DNA for the CDR3: TGTGCCAGCAGGTGGGACAGGGGCGGCAATCAGCCCCAGCATTTT.

V gene TRBV9 combines with J gene TRBJ2-7, with D perhaps matching TRBD1 or TRBD2 (5 bases each). Germline V gives CDR1 SGDLS, CDR2 YYNGEE. CDR3 length: 14 residues. Deletions cut 6 bases from V and 0 bases from J, with 13 bases between. For the CDR3, the DNA is TGTGCCAGCAACTCCGGGACCGACTCCTACGAGCAGTACTTC. It translates to CASNSGTDSYEQYF.

The chain is built from TRBV12-2 and TRBJ2-7; no check of the table's D call, TRBD2, against the DNA was made. TRBV12-2 is a known pseudogene. The length of the CDR3 is 18 residues. The CDR3 nucleotides are TGTGCAAGTCGCTTAGCGTTCAGGACTAGCGGGAGGTCCTACGAGCAGTACTTC. The encoded protein is CASRLAFRTSGRSYEQYF.

The V and J genes are TRBV2 and TRBJ2-2; possible D gene TRBD2, 6 bases. Germline values: CDR1 SNHLY, CDR2 FYNNEI. V was shortened by 3 bases and J by 6 bases, with 17 bases between the two germline ends. The CDR3 extends over 16 amino acids. The CDR3 spells CASSEGGSAGAGELFF. Written as DNA, the CDR3 is TGTGCCAGCAGTGAGGGGGGTTCGGCGGGCGCCGGGGAGCTGTTTTTT.

The J gene is TRBJ2-1, the V gene TRBV21-1; the table assigns TRBD2, which was not confirmed against the DNA. TRBV21-1 is a pseudogene locus. This CDR3 contains 15 residues. The CDR3 DNA reads as TGTGCCACCGAACTAAGCGGGAGCTCCTACAATGAGCAGTTCTTC. Residues: CATELSGSSYNEQFF.